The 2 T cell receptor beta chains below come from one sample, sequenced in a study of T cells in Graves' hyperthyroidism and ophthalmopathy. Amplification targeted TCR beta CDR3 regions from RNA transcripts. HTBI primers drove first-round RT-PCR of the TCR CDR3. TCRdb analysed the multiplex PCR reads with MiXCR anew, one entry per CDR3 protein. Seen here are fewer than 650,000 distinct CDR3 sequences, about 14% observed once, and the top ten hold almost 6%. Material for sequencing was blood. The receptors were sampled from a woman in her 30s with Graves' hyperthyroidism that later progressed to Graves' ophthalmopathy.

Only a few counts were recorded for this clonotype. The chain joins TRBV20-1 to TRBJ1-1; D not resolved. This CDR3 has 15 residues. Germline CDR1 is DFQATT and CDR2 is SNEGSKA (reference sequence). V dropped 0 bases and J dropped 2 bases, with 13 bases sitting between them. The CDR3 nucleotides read TGCAGTGCTAGAGATCTGGGCGGATCTAACACTGAAGCTTTCTTT. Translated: CSARDLGGSNTEAFF.

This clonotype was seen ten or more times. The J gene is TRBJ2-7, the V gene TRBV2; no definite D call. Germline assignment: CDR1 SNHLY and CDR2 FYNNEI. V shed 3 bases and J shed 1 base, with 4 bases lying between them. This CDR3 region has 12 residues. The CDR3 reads CASSEQSYEQYF. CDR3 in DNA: TGTGCCAGCAGTGAGCAGTCCTACGAGCAGTACTTC.